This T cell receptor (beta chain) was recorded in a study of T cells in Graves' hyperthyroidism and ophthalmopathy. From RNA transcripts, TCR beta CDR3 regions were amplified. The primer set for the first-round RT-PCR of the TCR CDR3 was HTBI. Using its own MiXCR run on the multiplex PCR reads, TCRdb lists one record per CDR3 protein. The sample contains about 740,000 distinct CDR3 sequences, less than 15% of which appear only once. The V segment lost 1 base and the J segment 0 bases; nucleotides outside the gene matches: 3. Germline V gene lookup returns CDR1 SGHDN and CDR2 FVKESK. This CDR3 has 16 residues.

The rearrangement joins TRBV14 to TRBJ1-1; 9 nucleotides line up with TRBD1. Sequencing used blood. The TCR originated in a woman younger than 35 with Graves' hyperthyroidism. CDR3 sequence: CASSQGDRVMNTEAFF. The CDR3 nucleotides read TGTGCCAGCAGCCAAGGGGACAGGGTTATGAACACTGAAGCTTTCTTT.